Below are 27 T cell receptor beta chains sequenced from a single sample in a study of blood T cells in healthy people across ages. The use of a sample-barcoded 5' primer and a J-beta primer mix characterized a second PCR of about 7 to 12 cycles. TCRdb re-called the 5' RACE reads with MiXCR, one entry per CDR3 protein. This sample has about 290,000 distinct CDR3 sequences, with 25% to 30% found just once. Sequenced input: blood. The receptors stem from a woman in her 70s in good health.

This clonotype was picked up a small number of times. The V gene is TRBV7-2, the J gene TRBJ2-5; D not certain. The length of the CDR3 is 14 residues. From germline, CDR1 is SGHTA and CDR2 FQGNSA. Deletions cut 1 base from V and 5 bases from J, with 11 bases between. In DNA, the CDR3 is TGTGCCAGCAGCTTAGAGTGGGCAATGGAGACCCAGTACTTC. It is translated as CASSLEWAMETQYF.

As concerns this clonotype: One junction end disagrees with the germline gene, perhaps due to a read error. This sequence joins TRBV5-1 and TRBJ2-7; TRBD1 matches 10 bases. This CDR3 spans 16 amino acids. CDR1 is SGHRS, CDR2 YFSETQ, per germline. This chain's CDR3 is CASRNSTAGTGVYRDF. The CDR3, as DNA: TGCGCCAGCAGAAACTCCACCGCAGGGACAGGGGTCTATCGCGACTTC.

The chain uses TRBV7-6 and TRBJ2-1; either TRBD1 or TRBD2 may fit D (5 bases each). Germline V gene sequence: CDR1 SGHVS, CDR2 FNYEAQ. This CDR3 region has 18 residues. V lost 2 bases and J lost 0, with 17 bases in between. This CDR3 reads CASSLWDASLSSYNEQFF. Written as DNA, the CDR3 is TGTGCCAGCAGCTTATGGGACGCTTCACTGAGCTCCTACAATGAGCAGTTCTTC. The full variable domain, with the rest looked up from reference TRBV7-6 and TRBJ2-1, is GAGVSQSPRYKVTKRGQDVALRCDPISGHVSLYWYRQALGQGPEFLTYFNYEAQQDKSGLPNDRFSAERPEGSISTLTIQRTEQRDSAMYRCASSLWDASLSSYNEQFFGPGTRLTVL.

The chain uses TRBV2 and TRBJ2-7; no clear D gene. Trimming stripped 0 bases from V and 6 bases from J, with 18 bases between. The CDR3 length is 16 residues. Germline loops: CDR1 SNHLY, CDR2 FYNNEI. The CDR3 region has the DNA TGTGCCAGCAGTGAAGCGGGATGGACGGCCTCTCCCGAGCAGTACTTC. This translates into CASSEAGWTASPEQYF.

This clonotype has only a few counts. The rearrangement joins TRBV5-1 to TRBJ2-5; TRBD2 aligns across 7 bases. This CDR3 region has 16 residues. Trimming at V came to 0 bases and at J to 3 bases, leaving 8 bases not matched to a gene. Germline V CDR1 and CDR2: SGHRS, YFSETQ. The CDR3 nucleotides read TGCGCCAGCAGCTTGGCCGGATCGGGAGGCAAAGAGACCCAGTACTTC. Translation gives CASSLAGSGGKETQYF.

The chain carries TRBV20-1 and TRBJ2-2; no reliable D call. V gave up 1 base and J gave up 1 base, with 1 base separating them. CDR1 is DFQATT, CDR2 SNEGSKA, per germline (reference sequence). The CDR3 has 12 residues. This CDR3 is CSARGNTGELFF. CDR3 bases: TGCAGTGCTAGAGGGAACACCGGGGAGCTGTTTTTT.

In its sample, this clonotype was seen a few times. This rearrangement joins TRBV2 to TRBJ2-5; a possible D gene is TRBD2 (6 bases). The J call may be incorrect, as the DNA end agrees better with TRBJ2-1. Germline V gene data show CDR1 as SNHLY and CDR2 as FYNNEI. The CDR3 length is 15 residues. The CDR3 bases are TGTGCCAGCAGTGGTGGGGGACTTTCCAAGAATGAGCAGTTCTTC. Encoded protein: CASSGGGLSKNEQFF.

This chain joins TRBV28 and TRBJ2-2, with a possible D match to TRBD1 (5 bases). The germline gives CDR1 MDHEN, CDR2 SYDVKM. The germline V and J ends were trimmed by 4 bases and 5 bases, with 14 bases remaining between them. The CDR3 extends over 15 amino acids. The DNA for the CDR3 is TGTGCCAGCAGTTCTCCGATCAGGGTAACCGGGGAGCTGTTTTTT. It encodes CASSSPIRVTGELFF.

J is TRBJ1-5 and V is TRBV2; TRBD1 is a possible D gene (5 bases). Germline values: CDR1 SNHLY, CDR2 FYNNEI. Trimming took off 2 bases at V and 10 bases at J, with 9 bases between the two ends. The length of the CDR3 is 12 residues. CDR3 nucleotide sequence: TGTGCCAGCAGTGAAATAGGGGAACCCCAGCATTTT. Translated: CASSEIGEPQHF. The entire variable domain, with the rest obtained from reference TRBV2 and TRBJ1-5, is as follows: EPEVTQTPSHQVTQMGQEVILRCVPISNHLYFYWYRQILGQKVEFLVSFYNNEISEKSEIFDDQFSVERPDGSNFTLKIRSTKLEDSAMYFCASSEIGEPQHFGDGTRLSIL.

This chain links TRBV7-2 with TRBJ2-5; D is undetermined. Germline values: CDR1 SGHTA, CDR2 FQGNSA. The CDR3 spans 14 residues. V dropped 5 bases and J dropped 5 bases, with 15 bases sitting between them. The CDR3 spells CASSPPNGLETQYF. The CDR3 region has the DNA TGTGCCAGCAGCCCCCCGAATGGGCTCGAGACCCAGTACTTC.

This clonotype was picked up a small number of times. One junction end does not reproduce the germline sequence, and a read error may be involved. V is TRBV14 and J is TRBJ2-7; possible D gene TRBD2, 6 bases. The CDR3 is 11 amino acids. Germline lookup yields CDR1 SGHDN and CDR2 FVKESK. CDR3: CASSQNRERYF. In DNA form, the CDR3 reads TGTGCCAGCAGCCAAAACCGGGAGCGGTACTTC.

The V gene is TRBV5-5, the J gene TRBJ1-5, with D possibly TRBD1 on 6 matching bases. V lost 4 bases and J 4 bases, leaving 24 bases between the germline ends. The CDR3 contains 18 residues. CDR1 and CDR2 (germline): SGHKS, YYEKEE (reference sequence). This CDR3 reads CASSPTWTDRDPNQPQHF. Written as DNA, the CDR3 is TGTGCCAGCAGCCCCACCTGGACAGACCGGGATCCAAATCAGCCCCAGCATTTT.

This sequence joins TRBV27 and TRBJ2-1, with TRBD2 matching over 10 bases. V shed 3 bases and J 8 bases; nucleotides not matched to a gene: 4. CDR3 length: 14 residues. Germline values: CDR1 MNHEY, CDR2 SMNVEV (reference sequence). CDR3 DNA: TGTGCCAGCAGTTTTGCTAGCGGGAGCTATGAGCAGTTCTTC. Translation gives CASSFASGSYEQFF.

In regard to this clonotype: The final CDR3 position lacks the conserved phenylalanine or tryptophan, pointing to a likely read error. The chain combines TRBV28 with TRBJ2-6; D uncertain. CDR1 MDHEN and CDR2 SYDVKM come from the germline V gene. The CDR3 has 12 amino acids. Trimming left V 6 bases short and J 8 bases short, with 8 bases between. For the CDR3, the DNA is TGTGCCAGCAGGCCTGCTTCCAACGTCCTGACTCTC. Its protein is CASRPASNVLTL.

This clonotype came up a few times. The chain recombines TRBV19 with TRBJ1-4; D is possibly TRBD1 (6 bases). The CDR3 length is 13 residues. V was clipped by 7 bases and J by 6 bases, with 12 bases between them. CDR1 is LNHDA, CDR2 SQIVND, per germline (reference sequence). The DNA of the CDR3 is TGTGCCAGTACCGGACAGTTTTATGAAAAACTGTTTTTT. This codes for CASTGQFYEKLFF. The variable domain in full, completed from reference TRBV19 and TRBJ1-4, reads DGGITQSPKYLFRKEGQNVTLSCEQNLNHDAMYWYRQDPGQGLRLIYYSQIVNDFQKGDIAEGYSVSREKKESFPLTVTSAQKNPTAFYLCASTGQFYEKLFFGSGTQLSVL.

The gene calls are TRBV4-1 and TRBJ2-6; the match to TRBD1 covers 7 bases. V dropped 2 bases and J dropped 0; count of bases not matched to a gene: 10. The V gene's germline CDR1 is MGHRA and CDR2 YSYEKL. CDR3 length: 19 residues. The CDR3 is CASSQTRTGASSGANVLTF. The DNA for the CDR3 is TGCGCCAGCAGCCAAACTAGGACAGGAGCAAGCTCTGGGGCCAACGTCCTGACTTTC.

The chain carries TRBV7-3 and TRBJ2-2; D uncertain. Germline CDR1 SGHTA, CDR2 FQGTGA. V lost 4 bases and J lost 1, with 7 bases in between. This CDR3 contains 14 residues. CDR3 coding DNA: TGTGCCAGCAGCTCTCGACAGAACACCGGGGAGCTGTTTTTT. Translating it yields CASSSRQNTGELFF.

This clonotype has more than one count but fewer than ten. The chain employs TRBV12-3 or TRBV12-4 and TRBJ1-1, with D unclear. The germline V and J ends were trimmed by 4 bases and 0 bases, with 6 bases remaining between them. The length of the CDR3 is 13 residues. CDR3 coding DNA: TGTGCCAGCAGTTCCGGGCTGAACACTGAAGCTTTCTTT. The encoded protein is CASSSGLNTEAFF.

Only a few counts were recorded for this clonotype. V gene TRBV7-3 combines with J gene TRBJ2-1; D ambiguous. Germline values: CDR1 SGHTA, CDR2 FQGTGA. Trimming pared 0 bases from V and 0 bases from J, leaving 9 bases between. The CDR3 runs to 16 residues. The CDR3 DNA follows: TGTGCCAGCAGCTTAACACCCGCGAGCTCCTACAATGAGCAGTTCTTC. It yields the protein CASSLTPASSYNEQFF.

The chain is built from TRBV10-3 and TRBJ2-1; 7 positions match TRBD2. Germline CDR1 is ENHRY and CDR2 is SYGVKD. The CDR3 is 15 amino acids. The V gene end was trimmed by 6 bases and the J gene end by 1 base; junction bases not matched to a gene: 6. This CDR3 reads CAISSGIASYNEQFF. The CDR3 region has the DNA TGTGCCATCAGCAGCGGGATTGCATCCTACAATGAGCAGTTCTTC.

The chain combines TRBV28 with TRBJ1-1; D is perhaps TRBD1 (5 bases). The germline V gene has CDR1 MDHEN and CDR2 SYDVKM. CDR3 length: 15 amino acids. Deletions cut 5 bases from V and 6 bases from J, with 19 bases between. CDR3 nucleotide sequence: TGTGCCAGCAGTCCCGATCGACAGAGGGTCTCTGAAGCTTTCTTT. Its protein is CASSPDRQRVSEAFF.

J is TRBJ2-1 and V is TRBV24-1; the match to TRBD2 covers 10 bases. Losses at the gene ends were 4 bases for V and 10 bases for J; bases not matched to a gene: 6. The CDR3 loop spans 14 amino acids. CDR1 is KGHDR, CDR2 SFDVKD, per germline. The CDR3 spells CATSELAGFSEQFF. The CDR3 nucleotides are TGTGCCACCAGTGAACTAGCGGGATTCAGCGAGCAGTTCTTC.

The CDR3 bases are TGTGCCAGCAGCTTAGAGTCAGCCTCCCCCTTGGATACGCAGTATTTT. Protein product: CASSLESASPLDTQYF. The chain is built from TRBV7-3 and TRBJ2-3; D is unclear. In germline, CDR1 is SGHTA, CDR2 FQGTGA. The CDR3 contains 16 residues. V lost 2 bases and J 6 bases, leaving 18 bases between the germline ends.

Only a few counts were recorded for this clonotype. The CDR3 protein is CASRSQGSEAFF. The CDR3 DNA follows: TGTGCCAGCAGATCCCAGGGGTCTGAAGCTTTCTTT. The V call is TRBV7-2, the J call TRBJ1-1, with D possibly matching TRBD1 (6 bases). V was cut by 6 bases and J by 6 bases, with 11 bases left in between. The CDR3 runs to 12 residues. Germline CDR1 is SGHTA and CDR2 is FQGNSA. Together with reference TRBV7-2 and TRBJ1-1, the CDR3 gives the full variable domain: GAGVSQSPSNKVTEKGKDVELRCDPISGHTALYWYRQSLGQGLEFLIYFQGNSAPDKSGLPSDRFSAERTGGSVSTLTIQRTQQEDSAVYLCASRSQGSEAFFGQGTRLTVV.

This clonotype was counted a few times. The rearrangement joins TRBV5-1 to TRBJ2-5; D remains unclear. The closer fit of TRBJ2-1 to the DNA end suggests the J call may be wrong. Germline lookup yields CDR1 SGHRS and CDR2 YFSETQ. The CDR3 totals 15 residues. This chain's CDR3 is CASSLVWDQYNEQFF. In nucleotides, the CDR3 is TGCGCCAGCAGCTTGGTGTGGGATCAGTACAATGAGCAGTTCTTC.

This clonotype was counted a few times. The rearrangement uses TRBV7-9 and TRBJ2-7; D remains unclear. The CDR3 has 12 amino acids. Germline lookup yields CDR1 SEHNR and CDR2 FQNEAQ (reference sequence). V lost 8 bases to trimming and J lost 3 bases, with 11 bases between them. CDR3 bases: TGTGCCAGCCGCCTCCAGAACTACGAGCAGTACTTC. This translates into CASRLQNYEQYF. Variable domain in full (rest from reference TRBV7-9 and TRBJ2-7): DTGVSQNPRHKITKRGQNVTFRCDPISEHNRLYWYRQTLGQGPEFLTYFQNEAQLEKSRLLSDRFSAERPKGSFSTLEIQRTEQGDSAMYLCASRLQNYEQYFGPGTRLTVT.

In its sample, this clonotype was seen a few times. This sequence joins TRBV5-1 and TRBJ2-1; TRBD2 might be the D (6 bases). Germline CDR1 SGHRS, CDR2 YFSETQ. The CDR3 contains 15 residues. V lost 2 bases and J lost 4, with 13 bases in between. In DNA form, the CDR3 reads TGCGCCAGCAGCTTCGACGGGGGTGCATACAATGAGCAGTTCTTC. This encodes CASSFDGGAYNEQFF.